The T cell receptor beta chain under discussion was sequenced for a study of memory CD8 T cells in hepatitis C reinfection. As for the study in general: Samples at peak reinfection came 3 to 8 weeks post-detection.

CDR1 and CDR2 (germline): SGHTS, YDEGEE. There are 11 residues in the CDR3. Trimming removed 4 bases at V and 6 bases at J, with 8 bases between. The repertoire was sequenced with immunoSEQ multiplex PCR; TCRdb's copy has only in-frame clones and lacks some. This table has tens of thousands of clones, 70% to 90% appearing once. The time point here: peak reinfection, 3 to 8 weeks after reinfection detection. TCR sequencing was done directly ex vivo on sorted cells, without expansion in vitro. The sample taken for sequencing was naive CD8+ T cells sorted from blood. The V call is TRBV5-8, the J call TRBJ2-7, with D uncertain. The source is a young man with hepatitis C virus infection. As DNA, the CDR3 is TGTGCCAGCAGCCCGGTCGGCGAGCAGTACTTC. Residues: CASSPVGEQYF.